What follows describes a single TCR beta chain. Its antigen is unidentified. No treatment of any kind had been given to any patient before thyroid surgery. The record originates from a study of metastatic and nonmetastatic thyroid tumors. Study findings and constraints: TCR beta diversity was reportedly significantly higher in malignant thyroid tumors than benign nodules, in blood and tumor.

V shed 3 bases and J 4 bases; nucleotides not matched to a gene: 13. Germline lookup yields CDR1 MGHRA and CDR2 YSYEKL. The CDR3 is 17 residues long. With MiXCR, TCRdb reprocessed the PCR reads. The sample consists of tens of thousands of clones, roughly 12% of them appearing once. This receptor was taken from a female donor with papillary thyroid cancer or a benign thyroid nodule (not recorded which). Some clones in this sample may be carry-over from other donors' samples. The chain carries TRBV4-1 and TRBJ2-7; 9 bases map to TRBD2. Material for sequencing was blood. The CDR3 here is CASSQSVGGRALYEQYF. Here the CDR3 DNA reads TGCGCCAGCAGCCAGTCAGTAGGCGGGAGGGCCCTTTACGAGCAGTACTTC.